This T cell receptor beta chain was sequenced in a study of CD8 T cells in Susac syndrome. For the study at large: Susac syndrome patients were untreated, on corticosteroids with some adding intravenous immunoglobulin, or on intravenous immunoglobulin only.

The V end lost 6 bases, the J end lost 13 bases, and 19 bases lay between the germline ends. Germline values: CDR1 SNHLY, CDR2 FYNNEI. CDR3 length: 13 residues. When the RNA was reverse transcribed, random hexamers were used with an input of roughly 0.5 to 1 ug. With immunoSEQ multiplex PCR, TCR beta CDR3 was amplified across 54 Vbeta and 13 Jbeta. TCRdb itself ran the immunoSEQ multiplex PCR reads through MiXCR, one entry per CDR3 protein. Of over 150,000 distinct CDR3 sequences in the sample, approximately 94% were seen once. The TCR sequence derives from a human donor with Susac syndrome. Sequences were obtained from CD4+ T cells from PBMCs. The gene calls are TRBV2 and TRBJ2-1; no definite D call. CDR3 in amino acids: CASSTPGLSFQFF. Here the CDR3 DNA reads TGTGCCAGCAGCACCCCCGGCCTAAGTTTTCAGTTCTTC. Drawing the rest from reference TRBV2 and TRBJ2-1, the complete variable domain is EPEVTQTPSHQVTQMGQEVILRCVPISNHLYFYWYRQILGQKVEFLVSFYNNEISEKSEIFDDQFSVERPDGSNFTLKIRSTKLEDSAMYFCASSTPGLSFQFFGPGTRLTVL.